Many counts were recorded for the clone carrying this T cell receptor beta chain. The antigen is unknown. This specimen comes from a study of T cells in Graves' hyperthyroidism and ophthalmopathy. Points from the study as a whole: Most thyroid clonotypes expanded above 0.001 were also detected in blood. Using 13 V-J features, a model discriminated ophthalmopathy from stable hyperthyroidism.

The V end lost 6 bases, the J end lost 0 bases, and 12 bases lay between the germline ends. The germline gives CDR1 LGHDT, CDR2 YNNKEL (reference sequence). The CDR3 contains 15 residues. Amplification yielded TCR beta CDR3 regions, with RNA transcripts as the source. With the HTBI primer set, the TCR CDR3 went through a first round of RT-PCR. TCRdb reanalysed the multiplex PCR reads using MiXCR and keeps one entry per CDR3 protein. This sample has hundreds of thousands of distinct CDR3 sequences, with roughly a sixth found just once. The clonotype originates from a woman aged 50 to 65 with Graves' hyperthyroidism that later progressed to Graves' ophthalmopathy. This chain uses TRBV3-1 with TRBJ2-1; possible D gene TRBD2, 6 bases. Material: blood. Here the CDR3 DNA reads TGTGCCAGCAGACGAATCGGGGGCTCCTACAATGAGCAGTTCTTC. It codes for CASRRIGGSYNEQFF.